This TCR beta chain stems from a study of blood T cell repertoires in COVID-19. Looking at the study overall: COVID-19 samples from acute and convalescent phases originated in the United States, Italy and Spain. The analysed material was cDNA or gDNA that came from T cells, B-cell-depleted T cells, or PBMCs.

In the authors' workflow: The authors estimated nucleated cell counts from reference gene primer amplification. Libraries were prepared by immunoSEQ multiplex PCR; TCRdb keeps only in-frame clonotypes and omits some of them. V and J calls and clone size are those listed in that table; D and trimming were worked out from the DNA. The data show some 180,000 clones, around 89% seen once. This receptor was identified in a man in his fifties or sixties who had recovered from COVID-19. The sequenced sample was peripheral blood.

In nucleotides, the CDR3 is TGTGCCAGCAGCGGGAGCAGTAATGAAAAACTGTTTTTT. Translated: CASSGSSNEKLFF. The V gene is TRBV7-8, the J gene TRBJ1-4, with D hard to call. Trimming left V 5 bases short and J 4 bases short, with 8 bases between. Germline-derived CDR1 and CDR2 are SGHVS and FQNEAQ. The CDR3 runs to 13 residues.